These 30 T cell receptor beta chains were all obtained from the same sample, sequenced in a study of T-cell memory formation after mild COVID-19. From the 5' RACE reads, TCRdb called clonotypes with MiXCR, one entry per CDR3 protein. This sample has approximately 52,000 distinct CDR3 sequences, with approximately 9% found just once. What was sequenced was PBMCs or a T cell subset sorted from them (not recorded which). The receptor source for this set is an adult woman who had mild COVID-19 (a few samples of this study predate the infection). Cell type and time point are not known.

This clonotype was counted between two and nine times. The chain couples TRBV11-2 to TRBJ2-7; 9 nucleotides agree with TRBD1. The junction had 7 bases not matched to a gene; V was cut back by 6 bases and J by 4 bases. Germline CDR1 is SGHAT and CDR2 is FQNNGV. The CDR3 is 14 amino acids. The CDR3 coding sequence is TGTGCCAGCAGTACAGGGGGCGGGGTATACGAGCAGTACTTC. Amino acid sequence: CASSTGGGVYEQYF.

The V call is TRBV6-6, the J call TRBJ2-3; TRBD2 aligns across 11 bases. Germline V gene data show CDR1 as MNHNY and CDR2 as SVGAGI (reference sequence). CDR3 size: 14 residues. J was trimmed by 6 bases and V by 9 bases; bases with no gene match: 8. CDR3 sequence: CASRTSGGGDTQYF. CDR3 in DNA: TGTGCCAGTAGAACTAGCGGGGGAGGTGATACGCAGTATTTT.

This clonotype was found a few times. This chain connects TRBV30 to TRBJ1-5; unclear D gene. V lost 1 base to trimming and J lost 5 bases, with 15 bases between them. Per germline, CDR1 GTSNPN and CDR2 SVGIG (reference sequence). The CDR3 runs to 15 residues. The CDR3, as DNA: TGTGCCTGGAGTGCCCCTAGCTCATGGGATCAGCCCCAGCATTTT. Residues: CAWSAPSSWDQPQHF.

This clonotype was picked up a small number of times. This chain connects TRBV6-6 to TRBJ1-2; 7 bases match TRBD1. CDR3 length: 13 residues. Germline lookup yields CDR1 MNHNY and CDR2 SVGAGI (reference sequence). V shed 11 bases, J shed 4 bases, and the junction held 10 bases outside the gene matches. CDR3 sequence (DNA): TGTGCCGGGGGGGAGGCAGGGGGCTATGGCTACACCTTC. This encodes CAGGEAGGYGYTF.

The CDR3 is CASSLFFGLAAKQTQYF. The CDR3 DNA sequence: TGTGCCAGCAGCTTATTTTTCGGCCTAGCGGCTAAACAAACGCAGTATTTT. The chain joins TRBV7-9 to TRBJ2-3; 7 bases agree with TRBD2. CDR1 is SEHNR and CDR2 is FQNEAQ in the germline V gene (reference sequence). Germline trimming cut 2 bases from V and 9 bases from J; bases unmatched to any gene: 17. CDR3 size: 17 residues.

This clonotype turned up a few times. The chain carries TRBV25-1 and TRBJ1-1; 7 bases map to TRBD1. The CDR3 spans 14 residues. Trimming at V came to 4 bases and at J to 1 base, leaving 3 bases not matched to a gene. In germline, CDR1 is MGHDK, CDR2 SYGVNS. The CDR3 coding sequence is TGTGCCAGCAGTGTGCGACAGGGGAACACTGAAGCTTTCTTT. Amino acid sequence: CASSVRQGNTEAFF.

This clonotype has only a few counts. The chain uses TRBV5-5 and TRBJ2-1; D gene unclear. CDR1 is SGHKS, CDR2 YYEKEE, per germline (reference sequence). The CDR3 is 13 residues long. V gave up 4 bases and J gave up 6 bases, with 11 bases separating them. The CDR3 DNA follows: TGTGCCAGCAGCCCCCCTTGGAGCAATGAGCAGTTCTTC. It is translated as CASSPPWSNEQFF.

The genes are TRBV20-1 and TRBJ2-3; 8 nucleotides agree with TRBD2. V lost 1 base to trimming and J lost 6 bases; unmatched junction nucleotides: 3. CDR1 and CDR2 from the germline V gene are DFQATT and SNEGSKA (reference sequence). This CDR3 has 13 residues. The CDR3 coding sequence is TGCAGTGCTAGAGTAGCGGGGCTTGATACGCAGTATTTT. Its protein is CSARVAGLDTQYF.

The CDR3 reads CASSLLGQGYNEQFF. CDR3 DNA sequence: TGTGCCAGCAGCTTACTGGGACAGGGATACAATGAGCAGTTCTTC. The chain combines TRBV7-3 with TRBJ2-1; 9 bases line up with TRBD1. After removal of 2 bases from V and 4 bases from J, the junction contained 3 bases not matched to a gene. The CDR3 is 15 amino acids. CDR1 and CDR2 (germline): SGHTA, FQGTGA.

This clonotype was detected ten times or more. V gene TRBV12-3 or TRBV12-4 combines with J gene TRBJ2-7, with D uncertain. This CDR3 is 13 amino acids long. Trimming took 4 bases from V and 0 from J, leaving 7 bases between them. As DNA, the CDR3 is TGTGCCAGCAGTTCACGGAGCTCCTACGAGCAGTACTTC. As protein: CASSSRSSYEQYF.

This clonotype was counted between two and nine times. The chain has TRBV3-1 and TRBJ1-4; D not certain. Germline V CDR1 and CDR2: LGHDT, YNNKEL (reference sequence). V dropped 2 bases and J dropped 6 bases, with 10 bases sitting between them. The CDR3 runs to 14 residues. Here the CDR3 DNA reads TGTGCCAGCAGCCAAAGTTCGTCTGATGAAAAACTGTTTTTT. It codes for CASSQSSSDEKLFF.

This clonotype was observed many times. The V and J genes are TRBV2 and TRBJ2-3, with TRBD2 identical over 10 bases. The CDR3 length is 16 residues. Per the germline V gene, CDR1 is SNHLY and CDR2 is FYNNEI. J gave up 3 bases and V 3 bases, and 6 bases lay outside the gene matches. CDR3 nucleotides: TGTGCCAGCAGTGATAATAGCGGGAGGCGAACAGATACGCAGTATTTT. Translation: CASSDNSGRRTDTQYF.

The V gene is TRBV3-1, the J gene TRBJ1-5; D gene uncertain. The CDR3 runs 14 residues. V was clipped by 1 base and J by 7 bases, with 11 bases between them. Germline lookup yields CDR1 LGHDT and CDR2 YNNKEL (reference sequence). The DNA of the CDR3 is TGTGCCAGCAGCCAAGGACCTAATGGACAGCCCCAGCATTTT. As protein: CASSQGPNGQPQHF. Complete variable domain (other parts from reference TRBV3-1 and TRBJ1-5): DTAVSQTPKYLVTQMGNDKSIKCEQNLGHDTMYWYKQDSKKFLKIMFSYNNKELIINETVPNRFSPKSPDKAHLNLHINSLELGDSAVYFCASSQGPNGQPQHFGDGTRLSIL.

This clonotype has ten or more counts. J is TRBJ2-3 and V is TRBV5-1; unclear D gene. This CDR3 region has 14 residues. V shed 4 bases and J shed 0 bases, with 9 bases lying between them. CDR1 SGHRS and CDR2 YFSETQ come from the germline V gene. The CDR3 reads CASSRDTSTDTQYF. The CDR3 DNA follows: TGCGCCAGCAGCCGAGATACTAGCACAGATACGCAGTATTTT. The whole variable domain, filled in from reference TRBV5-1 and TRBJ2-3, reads KAGVTQTPRYLIKTRGQQVTLSCSPISGHRSVSWYQQTPGQGLQFLFEYFSETQRNKGNFPGRFSGRQFSNSRSEMNVSTLELGDSALYLCASSRDTSTDTQYFGPGTRLTVL.

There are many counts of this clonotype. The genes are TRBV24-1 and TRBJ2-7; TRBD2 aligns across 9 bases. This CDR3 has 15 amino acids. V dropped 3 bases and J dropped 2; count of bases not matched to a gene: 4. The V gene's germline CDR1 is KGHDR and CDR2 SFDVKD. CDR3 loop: CATSDAGGLAYEQYF. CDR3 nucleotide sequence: TGTGCCACCAGTGATGCGGGAGGGCTCGCCTACGAGCAGTACTTC.

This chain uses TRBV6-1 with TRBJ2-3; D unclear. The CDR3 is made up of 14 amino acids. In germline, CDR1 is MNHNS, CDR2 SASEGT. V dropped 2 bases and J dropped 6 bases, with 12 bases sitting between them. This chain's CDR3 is CASSEPMVPDTQYF. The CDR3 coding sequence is TGTGCCAGCAGTGAACCGATGGTCCCGGATACGCAGTATTTT.

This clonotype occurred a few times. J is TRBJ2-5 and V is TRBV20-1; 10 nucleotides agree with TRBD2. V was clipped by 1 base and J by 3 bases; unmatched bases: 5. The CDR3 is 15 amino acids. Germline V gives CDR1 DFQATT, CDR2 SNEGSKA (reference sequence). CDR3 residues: CSARVSGGVEETQYF. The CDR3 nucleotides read TGCAGTGCTAGAGTCAGCGGGGGGGTAGAAGAGACCCAGTACTTC.

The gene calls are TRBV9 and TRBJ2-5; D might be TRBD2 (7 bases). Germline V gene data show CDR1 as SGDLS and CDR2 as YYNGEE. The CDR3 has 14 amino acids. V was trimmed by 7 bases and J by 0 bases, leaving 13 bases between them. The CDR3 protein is CASSGGPYQETQYF. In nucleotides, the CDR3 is TGTGCCAGCTCCGGGGGGCCGTACCAAGAGACCCAGTACTTC.

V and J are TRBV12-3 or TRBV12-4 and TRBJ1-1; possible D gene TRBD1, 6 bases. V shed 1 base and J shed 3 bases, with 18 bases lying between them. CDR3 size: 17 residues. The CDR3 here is CASSLEIMRGGYTEAFF. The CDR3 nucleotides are TGTGCCAGCAGTTTAGAGATTATGAGAGGGGGATACACTGAAGCTTTCTTT.

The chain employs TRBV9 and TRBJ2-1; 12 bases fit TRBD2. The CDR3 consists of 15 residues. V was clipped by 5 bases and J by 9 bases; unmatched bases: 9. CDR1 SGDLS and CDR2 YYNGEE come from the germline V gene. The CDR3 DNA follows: TGTGCCAGCAGGTTAGGGGCTAGCGGGAGGGGTGAGCAGTTCTTC. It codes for CASRLGASGRGEQFF.

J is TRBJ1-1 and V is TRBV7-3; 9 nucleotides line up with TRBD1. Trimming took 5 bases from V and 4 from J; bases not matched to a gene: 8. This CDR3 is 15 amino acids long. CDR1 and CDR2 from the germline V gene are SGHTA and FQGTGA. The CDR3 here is CASSEGTGYATEAFF. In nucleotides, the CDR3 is TGTGCCAGCAGCGAGGGGACAGGGTATGCCACTGAAGCTTTCTTT.

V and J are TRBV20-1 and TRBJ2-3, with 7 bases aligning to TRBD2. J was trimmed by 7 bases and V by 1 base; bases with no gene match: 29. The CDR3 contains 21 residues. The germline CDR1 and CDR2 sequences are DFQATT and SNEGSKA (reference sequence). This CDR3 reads CSARADRSGGWRGLPTNTQYF. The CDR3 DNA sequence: TGCAGTGCTAGAGCGGACCGATCGGGGGGTTGGAGGGGACTACCAACCAATACGCAGTATTTT.

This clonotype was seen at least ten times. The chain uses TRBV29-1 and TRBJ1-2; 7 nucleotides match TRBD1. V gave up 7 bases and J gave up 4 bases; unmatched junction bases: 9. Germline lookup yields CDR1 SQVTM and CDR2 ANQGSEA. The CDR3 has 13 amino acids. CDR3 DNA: TGCAGCGCTCTGACCGGGACAGTCTATGGCTACACCTTC. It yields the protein CSALTGTVYGYTF.

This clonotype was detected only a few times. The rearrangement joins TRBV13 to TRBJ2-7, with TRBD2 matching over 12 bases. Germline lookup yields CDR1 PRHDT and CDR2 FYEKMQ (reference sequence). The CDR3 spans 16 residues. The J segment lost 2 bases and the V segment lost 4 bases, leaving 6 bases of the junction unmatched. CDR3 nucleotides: TGTGCCAGCAGCTCCGGTCTAGCGGGGGGGACCTACGAGCAGTACTTC. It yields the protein CASSSGLAGGTYEQYF.

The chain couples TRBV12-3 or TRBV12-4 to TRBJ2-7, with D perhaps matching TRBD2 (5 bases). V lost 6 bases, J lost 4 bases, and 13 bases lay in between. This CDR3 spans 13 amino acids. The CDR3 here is CASSRGAPYEQYF. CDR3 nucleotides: TGTGCCAGCAGCCGGGGAGCACCTTACGAGCAGTACTTC.

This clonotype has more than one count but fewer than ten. In DNA form, the CDR3 reads TGTGCCAGCAGCGTTAGCGGGGGGAGCACAGATACGCAGTATTTT. Protein product: CASSVSGGSTDTQYF. This chain uses TRBV9 with TRBJ2-3, with 10 bases aligning to TRBD2. With V trimmed by 2 bases and J by 0 bases, 0 bases remained unmatched. Germline CDR1 and CDR2: SGDLS and YYNGEE. The CDR3 spans 15 residues.

CDR3 amino acids: CASSGPPGNTIYF. The DNA for the CDR3 is TGTGCCAGCAGTGGGCCACCTGGAAACACCATATATTTT. The chain is built from TRBV3-1 and TRBJ1-3; D ambiguous. Trimming took 6 bases from V and 2 from J, leaving 8 bases between them. Germline V lookup: CDR1 LGHDT, CDR2 YNNKEL (reference sequence). The length of the CDR3 is 13 residues.

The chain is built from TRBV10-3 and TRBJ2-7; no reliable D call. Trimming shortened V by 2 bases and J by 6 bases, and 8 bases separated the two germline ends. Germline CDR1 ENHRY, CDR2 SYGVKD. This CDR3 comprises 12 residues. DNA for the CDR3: TGTGCCATCAGTGAGCAGGTTCCCGAGCAGTACTTC. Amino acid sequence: CAISEQVPEQYF.

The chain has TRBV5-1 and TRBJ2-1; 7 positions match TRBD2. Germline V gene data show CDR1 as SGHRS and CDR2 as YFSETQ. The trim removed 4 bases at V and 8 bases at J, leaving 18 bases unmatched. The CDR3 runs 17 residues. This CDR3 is CASSHTPGGREFDEQFF. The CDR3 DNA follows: TGCGCCAGCAGCCACACCCCAGGAGGGAGGGAGTTCGATGAGCAGTTCTTC. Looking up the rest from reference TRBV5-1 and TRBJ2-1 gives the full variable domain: KAGVTQTPRYLIKTRGQQVTLSCSPISGHRSVSWYQQTPGQGLQFLFEYFSETQRNKGNFPGRFSGRQFSNSRSEMNVSTLELGDSALYLCASSHTPGGREFDEQFFGPGTRLTVL.

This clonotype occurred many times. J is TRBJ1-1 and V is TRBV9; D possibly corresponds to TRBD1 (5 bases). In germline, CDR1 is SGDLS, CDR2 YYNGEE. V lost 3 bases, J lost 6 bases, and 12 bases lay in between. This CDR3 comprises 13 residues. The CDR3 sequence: CASSAGVGPEAFF. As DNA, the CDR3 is TGTGCCAGCAGCGCTGGAGTGGGGCCTGAAGCTTTCTTT.